These 21 T cell receptor beta chains originate from one sample sequenced in a study of vaccination and CD4 T cells after COVID-19. The antigens for these receptors are not known. Cultured CD4+ T-cell DNA underwent Oncomine TCR Beta short-read sequencing. TCRdb reprocessed the PCR reads with MiXCR, giving one entry per CDR3 protein. In the table there are approximately 14,000 distinct CDR3 sequences, about 31% of which are singletons. Treatment in this sample: approximately nine-day PBMC culture with coronavirus spike peptide pools or control peptides (ViraFEST assay). Sequenced sample: cultured CD4+ T cells from blood. The receptors were sampled from a human donor with COVID-19.

The rearrangement uses TRBV5-1 and TRBJ2-7; 8 bases agree with TRBD1. Germline trimming cut 3 bases from V and 7 bases from J; bases unmatched to any gene: 12. This CDR3 spans 15 amino acids. In germline, CDR1 is SGHRS, CDR2 YFSETQ. CDR3 region: CASSSPTGDIGEQYF. The CDR3 DNA follows: TGCGCCAGCAGCTCCCCGACAGGGGATATTGGAGAGCAGTACTTC. Variable domain in full (rest from reference TRBV5-1 and TRBJ2-7): KAGVTQTPRYLIKTRGQQVTLSCSPISGHRSVSWYQQTPGQGLQFLFEYFSETQRNKGNFPGRFSGRQFSNSRSEMNVSTLELGDSALYLCASSSPTGDIGEQYFGPGTRLTVT.

Only a few counts were recorded for this clonotype. J is TRBJ1-6 and V is TRBV10-3, with D tentatively TRBD1 (6 bases). Between the trimmed V and J ends, which lost 4 bases and 7 bases, there was a span of 11 bases. The germline V gene has CDR1 ENHRY and CDR2 SYGVKD. This CDR3 has 14 amino acids. For the CDR3, the DNA is TGTGCCATCAGTGCCGACAGGCTGAATTCACCCCTCCACTTT. It specifies CAISADRLNSPLHF.

The sample holds a few counts of this clonotype. The J gene is TRBJ1-2, the V gene TRBV2; D is ambiguous. The CDR3 extends over 15 amino acids. CDR1 and CDR2 from the germline V gene are SNHLY and FYNNEI. V lost 4 bases to trimming and J lost 2 bases, with 14 bases between them. The CDR3 protein is CASSVGGLNNYGYTF. In DNA form, the CDR3 reads TGTGCCAGCAGTGTAGGAGGGTTAAACAACTATGGCTACACCTTC.

This chain links TRBV18 with TRBJ1-5; 10 nucleotides line up with TRBD1. Germline-derived CDR1 and CDR2 are KGHSH and LQKENI. Germline trimming cut 6 bases from V and 7 bases from J; bases unmatched to any gene: 12. The CDR3 length is 16 residues. The CDR3 nucleotides are TGTGCCAGCTCCCGACGAACGAGACAGGGGGCACAGCCCCAGCATTTT. It is translated as CASSRRTRQGAQPQHF.

V usage is TRBV5-6 and J usage is TRBJ2-7; tentatively, D is TRBD1 (5 bases). The CDR3 loop spans 17 amino acids. The V end was cut by 1 base, the J end by 3 bases, with 20 bases between. From germline, CDR1 is SGHDT and CDR2 YYEEEE. CDR3 residues: CASSLWVTGERVYEQYF. The CDR3 region has the DNA TGTGCCAGCAGCTTGTGGGTCACAGGAGAACGGGTCTACGAGCAGTACTTC.

The chain carries TRBV28 and TRBJ2-3; TRBD2 aligns across 9 bases. With V trimmed by 5 bases and J by 4 bases, 4 bases remained unmatched. This CDR3 spans 14 amino acids. Germline-derived CDR1 and CDR2 are MDHEN and SYDVKM. CDR3 DNA: TGTGCCAGCAGTCCCCGGACTAGCGCAGATACGCAGTATTTT. As protein: CASSPRTSADTQYF. Drawing the rest from reference TRBV28 and TRBJ2-3, the complete variable domain is DVKVTQSSRYLVKRTGEKVFLECVQDMDHENMFWYRQDPGLGLRLIYFSYDVKMKEKGDIPEGYSVSREKKERFSLILESASTNQTSMYLCASSPRTSADTQYFGPGTRLTVL.

V is TRBV10-3 and J is TRBJ1-5, with 8 bases identical to TRBD1. Germline CDR1 reads ENHRY; CDR2 reads SYGVKD. Trimming cost V 7 bases and J 4 bases; bases outside gene matches: 3. The CDR3 is 13 amino acids. CDR3: CAIKDRENQPQHF. The CDR3 DNA reads as TGTGCCATCAAGGACAGGGAAAATCAGCCCCAGCATTTT.

The chain recombines TRBV10-1 with TRBJ2-4; possibly TRBD2 for D (6 bases). In germline, CDR1 is WNHNN, CDR2 SYGVQD (reference sequence). V was cut by 0 bases and J by 2 bases, with 11 bases left in between. The CDR3 totals 16 residues. CDR3 amino acids: CASSESRRGTKNIQYF. The CDR3 nucleotides are TGCGCCAGCAGTGAGTCGAGGAGGGGAACCAAAAACATTCAGTACTTC.

This clonotype was counted only a few times. The chain has TRBV20-1 and TRBJ1-6; no clear D gene. In germline, CDR1 is DFQATT, CDR2 SNEGSKA (reference sequence). V was shortened by 6 bases and J by 0 bases, with 15 bases between the two germline ends. This CDR3 has 16 amino acids. The CDR3 spells CSAPISGSSYNSPLHF. The CDR3 DNA is TGCAGTGCCCCCATATCTGGGAGCTCCTATAATTCACCCCTCCACTTT.

The chain uses TRBV20-1 and TRBJ2-1; D is perhaps TRBD1 or TRBD2 (6 bases each). This CDR3 has 15 amino acids. Germline values: CDR1 DFQATT, CDR2 SNEGSKA (reference sequence). Trimming took off 5 bases at V and 0 bases at J, with 14 bases between the two ends. The CDR3 region is CSAPRGASSYNEQFF. In DNA form, the CDR3 reads TGCAGTGCTCCGAGGGGGGCTAGCTCCTACAATGAGCAGTTCTTC.

This sequence joins TRBV19 and TRBJ2-5; possibly TRBD1 for D (6 bases). V was cut by 3 bases and J by 2 bases, with 10 bases left in between. The CDR3 contains 14 residues. Looked up from germline, CDR1 is LNHDA and CDR2 is SQIVND (reference sequence). The CDR3 DNA is TGTGCCAGTAGTATGGCTAGGGGGCAAGAGACCCAGTACTTC. Translated: CASSMARGQETQYF.

This clonotype occurred a few times. CDR3: CASSNLRQGNTGELFF. DNA of the CDR3: TGTGCCAGCAGCAACCTACGACAGGGGAACACCGGGGAGCTGTTTTTT. The J gene is TRBJ2-2, the V gene TRBV21-1; the DNA was not used to check the table's D call, TRBD1. TRBV21-1 is given as a pseudogene. This CDR3 is 16 amino acids long.

This clonotype was seen only a few times. Written as DNA, the CDR3 is TGCAGCGTTGAGCCCCAGGGGACGTATGGCTACACCTTC. Its translation is CSVEPQGTYGYTF. V usage is TRBV29-1 and J usage is TRBJ1-2, with a weak D call TRBD1 (6 bases). Germline V gene data show CDR1 as SQVTM and CDR2 as ANQGSEA. V lost 3 bases and J 5 bases, leaving 13 bases between the germline ends. This CDR3 is 13 amino acids long.

The chain joins TRBV11-2 to TRBJ1-2, with D perhaps matching TRBD1 (6 bases). The germline V and J ends were trimmed by 7 bases and 7 bases, with 19 bases remaining between them. CDR1 is SGHAT, CDR2 FQNNGV, per germline. CDR3 size: 14 residues. The CDR3 loop is CASTQRGGGAGYTF. The CDR3 DNA is TGTGCCAGCACCCAGAGAGGAGGGGGGGCTGGCTACACCTTC.

The chain is built from TRBV7-2 and TRBJ2-3; D remains ambiguous. Trimming cost V 5 bases and J 2 bases, with 5 bases left between them. Germline V gene sequence: CDR1 SGHTA, CDR2 FQGNSA. CDR3 length: 12 residues. The CDR3 bases are TGTGCCAGCAGCGCGATCACAGATACGCAGTATTTT. It is translated as CASSAITDTQYF.

This clonotype turned up a few times. The chain has TRBV7-9 and TRBJ1-2; 9 bases are shared with TRBD1. This CDR3 contains 15 residues. V shed 3 bases, J shed 8 bases, and the junction held 10 bases outside the gene matches. Germline loops: CDR1 SEHNR, CDR2 FQNEAQ (reference sequence). DNA of the CDR3: TGTGCCAGCAGCTTCGCGACAGGGGGATGGTTAGGCTACACCTTC. Translated, it gives CASSFATGGWLGYTF.

This clonotype was observed a handful of times. DNA for the CDR3: TGTGCCAGCAGCCCTTTTGGAACAGGGGGGTCCTACGAGCAGTACTTC. This gives the protein CASSPFGTGGSYEQYF. V gene TRBV6-2 or TRBV6-3 combines with J gene TRBJ2-7, with TRBD1 matching 8 bases. This CDR3 has 16 residues. The germline V gene has CDR1 MNHEY and CDR2 SVGEGT. With V trimmed by 6 bases and J by 1 base, 11 bases remained unmatched.

V gene TRBV24-1 combines with J gene TRBJ2-1, with 10 bases identical to TRBD2. The germline CDR1 and CDR2 sequences are KGHDR and SFDVKD. CDR3 size: 15 residues. The ends lost 4 bases at V and 7 bases at J; junction bases unmatched: 6. This chain's CDR3 is CATSDPGLAMNEQFF. CDR3 DNA sequence: TGTGCCACCAGTGACCCGGGACTAGCGATGAATGAGCAGTTCTTC.

The chain links TRBV11-2 to TRBJ2-4; D gene unclear. The germline V gene has CDR1 SGHAT and CDR2 FQNNGV. The V gene lost 5 bases and the J gene lost 3 bases, with 14 bases spanning the gap. The CDR3 contains 15 residues. The CDR3: CASSNPTKGKNIQYF. Written as DNA, the CDR3 is TGTGCCAGCAGCAACCCAACAAAGGGCAAAAACATTCAGTACTTC.

This clonotype was counted between two and nine times. V and J are TRBV25-1 and TRBJ2-5; 12 bases line up with TRBD2. V trimming: 5 bases; J trimming: 4 bases; junction bases outside the gene matches: 14. CDR3 length equals 18 residues. Germline lookup yields CDR1 MGHDK and CDR2 SYGVNS. In DNA, the CDR3 is TGTGCCAGCAGTTCCCCCCCTAGCGGGGGGGACTACCCAGAGACCCAGTACTTC. Translating it yields CASSSPPSGGDYPETQYF.

There are a few counts of this clonotype. This chain joins TRBV29-1 and TRBJ1-5; D is uncertain. CDR3 size: 13 residues. V lost 6 bases to trimming and J lost 3 bases, with 12 bases between them. The V gene's germline CDR1 is SQVTM and CDR2 ANQGSEA. CDR3 nucleotides: TGCAGCGTGAGGGCCGGGCCCAATCAGCCCCAGCATTTT. Translating gives CSVRAGPNQPQHF.